This T cell receptor beta chain was recovered during a study of T cell responses to AZD1222 COVID-19 vaccine (dated by TCRdb to 2020 to 2023). Study-level background: TCR sequencing was performed for about 250 trial participants, of whom about 200 were given two doses of AZD1222 and about 25 were given two doses of MenACWY control vaccine. Enrollment into the trials was organized by age into subgroups of 18-55, 56-69 and 70-plus years, and those subgroups contained about 150, 27 and 61 TCR-sequenced participants, respectively.

The CDR3 regions of human TCRbeta chains were subjected to immunosequencing. For the original study's pipeline: TCRs in the repertoires were matched against a reference library of SARS-CoV-2-specific TCRs that had been generated with the MIRA antigen-specificity platform. Breadth was defined as the fraction of unique TCRs that were SARS-CoV-2-associated, and depth was defined as the fraction of total T cells that were SARS-CoV-2-associated. Each spike-specific TCR was assigned to its reactive spike region and to a CD4 or CD8 class using the MIRA data. Log10-transformed breadth and depth values were compared by one-way ANOVA with Sidak's multiple comparisons tests. The table was pulled from immuneACCESS by TCRdb, which kept in-frame rearrangements only. Such tables lose some clones; where checked, under half of the loss comes from unresolved V genes, and the rest has no known cause. The DNA gave D and trimming, while V, J and clone size come from that table. This sample's table has entries for around 150,000 clones. The ten largest clones capture around 2.4% of the sample.

Comment on this clone: No cognate antigen has been identified for it.

What the work shows at the level of the full study, not this receptor alone: CD4 TCRs associated with the vaccine covered the entire spike protein, and the dominant responses were in regions 160-218 and 743-854. Conclusions about previously exposed vaccinees were limited because only six AZD1222 recipients were SARS-CoV-2 seropositive at baseline. Nearly half of unique spike-specific TCRs reportedly recognized epitopes outside regions mutated in the B.1.351 and B.1.1.7 variants. In the small 56-69-year group, the increase in depth fell short of significance, most likely because of low power. No day 14 peak-response samples were available, so repertoires were characterized only after the peak T cell response. Most participants were white British and females outnumbered males, and the authors suggested that clonal diversity may have been underestimated. After two AZD1222 doses, spike-specific TCR breadth and depth were significantly higher than at day 0 and than in MenACWY recipients.

Relative to germline, V is 7 bases shorter and J is 4 bases shorter, with 8 bases between their ends. CDR1 and CDR2 were assigned from the germline V gene as MNHEY and SVGAGI. Including cysteine and phenylalanine, the CDR3 has 13 amino acids. Left in the record is the CDR3 DNA by itself, 39 bases read in frame from the first base. This specimen's time point label, interpreted: baseline before first vaccination. Vaccinee samples came from UK trials COV001 and COV002, including a single-blind randomized controlled phase 2/3 trial of AZD1222 (ChAdOx1 nCoV-19) in healthy adults. For TCRbeta chain sequencing, PBMC samples were collected from trial participants at day 0 and at day 28 after the second dose.

Sequencing was done on a sample of peripheral blood. The sequence came from an adult in good health. The chain joins TRBV6-5 to TRBJ2-6; TRBD1 is a possible D gene, resting on 5 matching bases. The CDR3 amino acid sequence is: CASMAGGANVLTF. Read as DNA, the sequence is TGTGCCAGCATGGCAGGGGGGGCCAACGTCCTGACTTTC.